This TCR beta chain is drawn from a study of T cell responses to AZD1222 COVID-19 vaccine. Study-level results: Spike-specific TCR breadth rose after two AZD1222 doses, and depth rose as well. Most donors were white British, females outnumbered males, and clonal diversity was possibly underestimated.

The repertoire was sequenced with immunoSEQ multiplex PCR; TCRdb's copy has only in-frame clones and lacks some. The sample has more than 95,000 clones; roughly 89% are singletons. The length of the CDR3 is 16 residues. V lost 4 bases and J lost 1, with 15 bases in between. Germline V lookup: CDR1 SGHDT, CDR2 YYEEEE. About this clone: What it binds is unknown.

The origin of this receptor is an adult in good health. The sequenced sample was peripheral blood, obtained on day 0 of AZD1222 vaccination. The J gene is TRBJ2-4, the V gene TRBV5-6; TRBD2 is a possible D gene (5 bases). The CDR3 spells CASSLLLGSAKNIQYF. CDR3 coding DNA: TGTGCCAGCAGCCTACTACTAGGAAGCGCCAAAAACATTCAGTACTTC. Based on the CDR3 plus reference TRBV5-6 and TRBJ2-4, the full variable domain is DAGVTQSPTHLIKTRGQQVTLRCSPKSGHDTVSWYQQALGQGPQFIFQYYEEEERQRGNFPDRFSGHQFPNYSSELNVNALLLGDSALYLCASSLLLGSAKNIQYFGAGTRLSVL.